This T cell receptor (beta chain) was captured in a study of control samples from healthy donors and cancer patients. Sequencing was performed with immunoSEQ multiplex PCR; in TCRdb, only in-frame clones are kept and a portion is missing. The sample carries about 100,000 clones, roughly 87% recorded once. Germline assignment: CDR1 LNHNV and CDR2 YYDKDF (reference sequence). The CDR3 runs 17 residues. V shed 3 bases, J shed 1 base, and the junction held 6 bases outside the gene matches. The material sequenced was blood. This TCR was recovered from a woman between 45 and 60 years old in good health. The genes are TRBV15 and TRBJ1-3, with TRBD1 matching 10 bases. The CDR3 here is CATSSSSDRGSGNTIYF. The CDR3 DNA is TGTGCCACCAGCAGCTCCTCGGACAGGGGGTCTGGAAACACCATATATTTT. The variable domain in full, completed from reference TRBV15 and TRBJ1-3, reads DAMVIQNPRYQVTQFGKPVTLSCSQTLNHNVMYWYQQKSSQAPKLLFHYYDKDFNNEADTPDNFQSRRPNTSFCFLDIRSPGLGDTAMYLCATSSSSDRGSGNTIYFGEGSWLTVV.